Listed below are T cell receptor beta chains from one sample, sequenced in a study of long-term antiretroviral therapy in people with HIV. Sequenced by immunoSEQ multiplex PCR; TCRdb stores in-frame clones only, minus some. This sample has around 25,000 clones, with 76% found just once. Sequencing was performed on unsorted PBMCs, taken 1.1 years before starting antiretroviral therapy. Receptor source: a woman aged 35 to 49 with HIV. CDR3s include the opening cysteine and the closing phenylalanine or tryptophan. The D gene is left open where the match is weak. Clone size, where shown, is once, few, many, or a class for clones that have expanded.

>TRBV12-5|TRBJ2-3|TRBD2|.
CASGPRPQLASTDTQYF
TGTGCTAGTGGTCCCCGCCCACAACTAGCGAGCACAGATACGCAGTATTTT
>TRBV10-3|TRBJ1-5|.|.
CAISDGEGPQHF
TGTGCCATCAGTGACGGCGAAGGGCCCCAGCATTTT
>TRBV5-6|TRBJ2-5|TRBD1|.
CASSSAGTEGTQYF
TGTGCCAGCAGCTCAGCCGGGACAGAGGGGACCCAGTACTTC
>TRBV9|TRBJ2-5|TRBD2|.
CASSHPPSGIAETQYF
TGTGCCAGCAGCCATCCCCCTAGCGGGATAGCCGAGACCCAGTACTTC
>TRBV12-1|TRBJ2-7|.|.
CASSKIWTGGEQYF
TGTGCCAGCAGCAAAATCTGGACAGGGGGCGAGCAGTACTTC
>TRBV30|TRBJ2-1|.|few
CAWSVRREGEQFF
TGTGCCTGGAGTGTACGGCGGGAAGGTGAGCAGTTCTTC
>TRBV6-6|TRBJ2-5|TRBD2|.
CASTLAGAEETQYF
TGTGCCAGCACCCTGGCGGGAGCTGAGGAGACCCAGTACTTC
>TRBV5-1|TRBJ1-5|TRBD1|.
CASSPQGASGQPQHF
TGCGCCAGCAGCCCACAGGGGGCTTCGGGTCAGCCCCAGCATTTT
>TRBV6-1|TRBJ1-2|.|.
CASSEIPRSGYTF
TGTGCCAGCAGTGAAATCCCTAGGAGTGGCTACACCTTC
>TRBV10-1|TRBJ2-1|TRBD1|medium-sized
CASSDGTGDYNEQFF
TGCGCCAGCAGTGACGGGACAGGGGACTACAATGAGCAGTTCTTC
>TRBV7-9|TRBJ2-5|TRBD1|.
CASSLEDRVVETQYF
TGTGCCAGCAGCTTAGAGGACAGGGTCGTGGAGACCCAGTACTTC
>TRBV5-5|TRBJ2-1|.|.
CASSLASSYNEQFF
TGTGCCAGCAGCTTGGCGAGCTCCTACAATGAGCAGTTCTTC
>TRBV29-1|TRBJ2-6|.|.
CSVGPGANVLTF
TGCAGCGTAGGCCCTGGGGCCAACGTCCTGACTTTC
>TRBV10-3|TRBJ1-4|TRBD1|.
CAISGTGATKSEKLFF
TGTGCCATCAGTGGGACAGGGGCGACCAAAAGTGAAAAACTGTTTTTT
>TRBV6-4|TRBJ1-2|.|.
CASSDSKYGYTF
TGTGCCAGCAGTGACTCCAAGTATGGCTACACCTTC
>TRBV29-1|TRBJ2-3|.|.
CSVSTAAVTDTQYF
TGCAGCGTTTCAACCGCGGCTGTCACAGATACGCAGTATTTT
>TRBV6-5|TRBJ1-5|.|.
CASSSYRGNQPQHF
TGTGCCAGCAGTTCATACAGGGGCAATCAGCCCCAGCATTTT
>TRBV7-9|TRBJ1-4|.|.
CASSKVKGTPNEKLFF
TGTGCCAGCAGCAAGGTCAAGGGTACCCCTAATGAAAAACTGTTTTTT
>TRBV19|TRBJ2-1|.|few
CASSMGGIYNEQFF
TGTGCCAGTAGTATGGGCGGGATCTACAATGAGCAGTTCTTC
>TRBV5-1|TRBJ2-1|.|.
CASSLGWRAAYNEQFF
TGCGCCAGCAGCTTGGGATGGAGAGCGGCATACAATGAGCAGTTCTTC
>TRBV7-2|TRBJ1-5|TRBD1|few
CASSLVTGHQPQHF
TGTGCCAGCAGCTTAGTGACAGGGCATCAGCCCCAGCATTTT
>TRBV27|TRBJ1-1|.|.
CASKQGSMSHTEAFF
TGTGCCAGCAAGCAGGGATCGATGTCGCACACTGAAGCTTTCTTT
>TRBV21-1|TRBJ1-3|.|.
CASSGTRVLQDSSGNTIYF
TGTGCCAGCAGCGGTACCCGGGTTCTACAGGACAGCTCTGGAAACACCATATATTTT
>TRBV7-8|TRBJ2-7|.|.
CASTLGHTSGLGYEQYF
TGTGCCAGCACCTTAGGCCACACCTCAGGCCTTGGCTACGAGCAGTACTTC
>TRBV6-5|TRBJ1-1|.|.
CASSYSVVNTEAFF
TGTGCCAGCAGTTACTCGGTGGTGAACACTGAAGCTTTCTTT
>TRBV11-3|TRBJ2-7|.|.
CASSLPGQREQYF
TGTGCCAGCAGCTTGCCAGGACAGAGGGAGCAGTACTTC
>TRBV18|TRBJ1-5|.|.
CASSPMGPQVHQPQHF
TGTGCCAGCTCACCAATGGGACCCCAGGTTCATCAGCCCCAGCATTTT
>TRBV5-1|TRBJ1-2|.|.
CASSLIVGNYGYTF
TGCGCCAGCAGCTTGATTGTGGGGAACTATGGCTACACCTTC
>TRBV5-1|TRBJ2-6|.|.
CASSRGSGANVLTF
TGCGCCAGCAGCCGGGGCTCTGGGGCCAACGTCCTGACTTTC
>TRBV11-2|TRBJ2-2|TRBD2|.
CASSPGGVNTGELFF
TGTGCCAGCTCTCCGGGAGGGGTGAACACCGGGGAGCTGTTTTTT
>TRBV4-2|TRBJ2-6|TRBD1|.
CASSQLWTGATLGANVLTF
TGTGCCAGCAGCCAACTTTGGACAGGGGCTACTCTGGGGGCCAACGTCCTGACTTTC